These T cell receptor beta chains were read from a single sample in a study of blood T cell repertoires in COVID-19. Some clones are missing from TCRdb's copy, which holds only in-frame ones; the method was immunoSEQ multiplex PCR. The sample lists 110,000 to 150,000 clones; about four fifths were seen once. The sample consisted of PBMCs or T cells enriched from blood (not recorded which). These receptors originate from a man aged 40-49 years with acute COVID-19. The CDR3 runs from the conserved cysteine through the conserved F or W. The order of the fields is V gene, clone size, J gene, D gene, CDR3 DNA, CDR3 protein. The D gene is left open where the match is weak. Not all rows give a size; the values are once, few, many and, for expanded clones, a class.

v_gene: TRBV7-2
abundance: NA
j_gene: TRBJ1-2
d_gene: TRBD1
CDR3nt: TGTGCCAGCAGCTCGGGACAGGGCCGGTGGTATGGCTACACCTTC
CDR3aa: CASSSGQGRWYGYTF

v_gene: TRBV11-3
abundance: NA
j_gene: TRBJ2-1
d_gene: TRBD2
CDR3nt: TGTGCCAGCAGCCTCTCTAGCGGGGGGTGGAATGAGCAGTTCTTC
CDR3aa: CASSLSSGGWNEQFF

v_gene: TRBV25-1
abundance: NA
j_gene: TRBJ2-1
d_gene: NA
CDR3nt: TGTGCCAGCAGTGTTCCGGGGTTAGAGCAGTTCTTC
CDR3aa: CASSVPGLEQFF

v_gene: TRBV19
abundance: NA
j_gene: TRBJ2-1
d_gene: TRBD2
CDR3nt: TGTGCCAGTAGTATCTCCAGCGGGAGGGCCAATGAGCAGTTCTTC
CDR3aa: CASSISSGRANEQFF

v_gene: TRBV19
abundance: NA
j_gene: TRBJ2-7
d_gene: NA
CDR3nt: TGTGCCAGTAGTATCCAGGGCTTAACCTACGAGCAGTACTTC
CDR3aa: CASSIQGLTYEQYF

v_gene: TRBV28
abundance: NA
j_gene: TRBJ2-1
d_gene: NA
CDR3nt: TGTGCCAGCAGCTCCCCCGGAGGGAGCTCCTACAATGAGCAGTTCTTC
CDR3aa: CASSSPGGSSYNEQFF

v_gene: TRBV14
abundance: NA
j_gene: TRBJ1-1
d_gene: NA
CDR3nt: TGTGCCAGCAGCCAAGTCGGGACAGAAGCTTTCTTT
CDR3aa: CASSQVGTEAFF

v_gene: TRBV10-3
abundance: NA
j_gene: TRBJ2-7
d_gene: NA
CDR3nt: TGTGCCATCAGTTCGAACCCCAGGCGCGAGCAGTACTTC
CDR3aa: CAISSNPRREQYF

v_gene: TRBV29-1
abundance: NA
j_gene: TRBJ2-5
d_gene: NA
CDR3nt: TGCAGCGTTGAGTTTGTGGACAGACAAGAGACCCAGTACTTC
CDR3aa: CSVEFVDRQETQYF

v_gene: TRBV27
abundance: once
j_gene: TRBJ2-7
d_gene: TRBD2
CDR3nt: TGTGCCAGCAGTCCTAGCGGGAGGCTCTCCTACGAGCAGTACTTC
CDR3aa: CASSPSGRLSYEQYF

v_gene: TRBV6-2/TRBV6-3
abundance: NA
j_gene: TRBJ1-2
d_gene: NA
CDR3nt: TGTGCCAGCAGTTACGCGGGATCTTACTATGGCTACACCTTC
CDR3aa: CASSYAGSYYGYTF

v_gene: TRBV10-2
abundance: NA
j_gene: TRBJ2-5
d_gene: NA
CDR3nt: TGCGCCAGCAGTGAGGGTACGGGGGGCTGGGAGACCCAGTACTTC
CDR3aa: CASSEGTGGWETQYF

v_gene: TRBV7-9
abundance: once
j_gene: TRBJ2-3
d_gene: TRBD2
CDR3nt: TGTGCCAGCAGCTCGGGACTAGCGGGAGGGCCGGGAGATACGCAGTATTTT
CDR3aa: CASSSGLAGGPGDTQYF

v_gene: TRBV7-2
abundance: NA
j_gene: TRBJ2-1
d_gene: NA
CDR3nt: TGTGCCAGCACCCCAGGGGCTCCGGCAAATGAGCAGTTCTTC
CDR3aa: CASTPGAPANEQFF

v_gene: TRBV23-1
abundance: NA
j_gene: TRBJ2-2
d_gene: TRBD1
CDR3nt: TGCGCCAGCAAACAGGACCCCGACAGGGAGCGCACCGGGGAGCTGTTTTTT
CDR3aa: CASKQDPDRERTGELFF

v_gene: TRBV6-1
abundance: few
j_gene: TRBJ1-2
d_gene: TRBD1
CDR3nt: TGTGCCAGCAGTGGGGACAGGGGGCGTTTAGGGGATGGCTACACCTTC
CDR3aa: CASSGDRGRLGDGYTF

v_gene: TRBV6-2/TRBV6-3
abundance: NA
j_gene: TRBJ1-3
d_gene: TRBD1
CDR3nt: TGTGCCAGCAGTTACGGACAGGGAAGCAACACCATATATTTT
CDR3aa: CASSYGQGSNTIYF

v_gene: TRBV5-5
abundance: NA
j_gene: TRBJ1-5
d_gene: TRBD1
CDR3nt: TGTGCCAGCAGCTTGGGGCAGGGGGGTTTTCAGCCCCAGCATTTT
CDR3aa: CASSLGQGGFQPQHF

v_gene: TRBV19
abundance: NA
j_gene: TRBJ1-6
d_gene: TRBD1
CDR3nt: TGTGCCAGTAGTCCGGGACAGTATAATTCACCCCTCCACTTT
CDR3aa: CASSPGQYNSPLHF

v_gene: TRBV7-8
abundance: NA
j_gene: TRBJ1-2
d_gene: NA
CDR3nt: TGTGCCAGCAGCGGAGACCGCGGGGGGGGGAACTATGGCTACACCTTC
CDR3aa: CASSGDRGGGNYGYTF